This entry is about one T cell receptor (beta chain). Its specificity is not known. This sample was included in a study of cytomegalovirus exposure and HLA in healthy donors. Study-level information: For the 300 to 450 genotyped donors, roughly 80% fell within the Caucasian-associated ancestry cluster.

13 Jbeta primers and 60 Vbeta primers were used for the PCR. The assay was immunoSEQ multiplex PCR, and TCRdb's table has in-frame clones only and misses some. The table shows over 120,000 clones, with around three quarters occurring only once. General study points: Later analysis showed TCR association rates varying by HLA locus, highest for DRB1 and lowest for HLA-C. One variant, a missense change in DCLRE1C, was linked in a later analysis to TCR beta V- and J-gene trimming.

Deletions cut 4 bases from V and 7 bases from J, with 10 bases between. This CDR3 contains 13 residues. Germline CDR1 and CDR2: LGHNA and YNFKEQ. Despite likely unrecorded immune exposures, the donors were nominally healthy at the time of sampling. The chain employs TRBV4-2 and TRBJ2-2, with D perhaps TRBD1 (6 bases). The source material was PBMCs. The clonotype comes from a woman in her late teens or twenties in good health and CMV-seropositive. Written as DNA, the CDR3 is TGTGCCAGCAGCCGGGGGCGTGTCGGGGAGCTGTTTTTT. This codes for CASSRGRVGELFF.